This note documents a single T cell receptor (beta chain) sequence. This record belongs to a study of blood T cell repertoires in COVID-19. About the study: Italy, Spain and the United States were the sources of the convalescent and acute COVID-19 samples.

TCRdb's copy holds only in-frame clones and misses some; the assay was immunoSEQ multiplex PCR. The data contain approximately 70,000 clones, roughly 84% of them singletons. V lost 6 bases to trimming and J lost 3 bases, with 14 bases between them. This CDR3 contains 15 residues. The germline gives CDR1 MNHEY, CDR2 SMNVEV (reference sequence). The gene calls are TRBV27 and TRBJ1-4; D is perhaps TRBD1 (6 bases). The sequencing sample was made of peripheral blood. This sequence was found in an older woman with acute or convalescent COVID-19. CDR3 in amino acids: CASRRPGGANEKLFF. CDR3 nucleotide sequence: TGTGCCAGCAGACGCCCGGGGGGCGCTAATGAAAAACTGTTTTTT.